This TCR beta chain was identified in a study of blood T cell repertoires in COVID-19. Overall study context: Sample material is recorded as cDNA or gDNA derived from T cells, B-cell-depleted T cells, or PBMCs.

Seattle enrolled patients during active infection and tracked them longitudinally. This CDR3 contains 16 residues. The V gene lost 6 bases and the J gene lost 0 bases, with 18 bases spanning the gap. Germline V gene sequence: CDR1 SNHLY, CDR2 FYNNEI. TCRdb's copy holds only in-frame clones and misses some; the assay was immunoSEQ multiplex PCR. The sample shows nearly 110,000 clones, 76% of them seen only once. V gene TRBV2 combines with J gene TRBJ2-7; possibly TRBD2 for D (6 bases). Sequencing input: peripheral blood. This TCR came from an elderly man with COVID-19, enrolled during active disease. The CDR3 region is CASSAGPKSISYEQYF. CDR3 DNA: TGTGCCAGCAGCGCGGGACCCAAGTCAATCTCCTACGAGCAGTACTTC.